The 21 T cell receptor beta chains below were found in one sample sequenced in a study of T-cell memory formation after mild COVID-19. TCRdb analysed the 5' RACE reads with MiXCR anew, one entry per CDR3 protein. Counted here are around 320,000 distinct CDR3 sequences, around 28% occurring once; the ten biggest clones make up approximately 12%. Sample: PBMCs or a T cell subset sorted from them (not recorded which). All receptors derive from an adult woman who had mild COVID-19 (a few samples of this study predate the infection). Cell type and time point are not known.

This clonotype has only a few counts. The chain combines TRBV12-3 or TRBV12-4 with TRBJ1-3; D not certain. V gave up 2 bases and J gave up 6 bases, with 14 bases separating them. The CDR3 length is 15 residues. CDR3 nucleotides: TGTGCCAGCAGTTTAAGTGCCACCCGGGTAAACACCATATATTTT. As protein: CASSLSATRVNTIYF.

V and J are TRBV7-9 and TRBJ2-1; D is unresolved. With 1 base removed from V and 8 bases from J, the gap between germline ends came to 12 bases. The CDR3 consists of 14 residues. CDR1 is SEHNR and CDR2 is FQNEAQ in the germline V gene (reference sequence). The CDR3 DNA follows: TGTGCCAGCAGCTTAGAAACGTCAGAGGATGAGCAGTTCTTC. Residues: CASSLETSEDEQFF. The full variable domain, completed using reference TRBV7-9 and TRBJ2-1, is DTGVSQNPRHKITKRGQNVTFRCDPISEHNRLYWYRQTLGQGPEFLTYFQNEAQLEKSRLLSDRFSAERPKGSFSTLEIQRTEQGDSAMYLCASSLETSEDEQFFGPGTRLTVL.

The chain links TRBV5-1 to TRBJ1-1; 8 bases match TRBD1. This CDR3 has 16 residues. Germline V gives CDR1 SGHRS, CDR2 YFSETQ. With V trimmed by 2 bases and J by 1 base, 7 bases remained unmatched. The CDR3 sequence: CASSFSSGTGNTEAFF. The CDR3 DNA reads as TGCGCCAGCAGCTTCTCCTCCGGGACAGGGAACACTGAAGCTTTCTTT.

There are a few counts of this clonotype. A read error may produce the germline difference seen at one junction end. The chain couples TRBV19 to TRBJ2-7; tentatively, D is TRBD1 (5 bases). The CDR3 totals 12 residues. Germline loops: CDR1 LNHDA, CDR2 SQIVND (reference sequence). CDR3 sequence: CASSQGSHEQYF. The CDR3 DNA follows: TGTGCCAGTAGTCAGGGCTCCCACGAGCAGTACTTC.

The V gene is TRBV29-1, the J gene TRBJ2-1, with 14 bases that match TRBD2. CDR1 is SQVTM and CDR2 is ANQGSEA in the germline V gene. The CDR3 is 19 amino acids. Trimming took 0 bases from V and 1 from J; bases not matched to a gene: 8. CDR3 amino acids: CSVEDWRLAGGRSYNEQFF. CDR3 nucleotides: TGCAGCGTTGAAGATTGGAGACTAGCGGGGGGGCGGTCCTACAATGAGCAGTTCTTC.

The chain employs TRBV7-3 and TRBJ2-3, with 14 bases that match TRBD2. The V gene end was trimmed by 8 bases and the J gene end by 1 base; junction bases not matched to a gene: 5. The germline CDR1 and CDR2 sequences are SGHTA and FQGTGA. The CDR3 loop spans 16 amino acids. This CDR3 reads CASPRLAGGCTDTQYF. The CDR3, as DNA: TGTGCCAGCCCCCGACTAGCGGGGGGGTGCACAGATACGCAGTATTTT.

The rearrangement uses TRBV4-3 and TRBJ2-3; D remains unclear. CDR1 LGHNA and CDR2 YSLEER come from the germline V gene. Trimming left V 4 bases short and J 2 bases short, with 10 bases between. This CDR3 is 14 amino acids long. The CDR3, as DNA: TGCGCCAGCAGCCGAATGGGTCTCACAGATACGCAGTATTTT. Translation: CASSRMGLTDTQYF.

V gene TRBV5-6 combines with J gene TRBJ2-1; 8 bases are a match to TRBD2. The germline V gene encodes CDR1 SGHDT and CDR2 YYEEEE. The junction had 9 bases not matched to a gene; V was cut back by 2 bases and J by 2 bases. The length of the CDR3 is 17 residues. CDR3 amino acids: CASSFWVAGLPYNEQFF. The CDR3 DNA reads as TGTGCCAGCAGCTTTTGGGTAGCGGGACTACCCTACAATGAGCAGTTCTTC.

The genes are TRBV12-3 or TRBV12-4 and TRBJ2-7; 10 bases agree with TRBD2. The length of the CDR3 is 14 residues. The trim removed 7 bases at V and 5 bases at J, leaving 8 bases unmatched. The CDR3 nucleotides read TGTGCCAGCACCCCTAGCGGGAGTTCCCACGAGCAGTACTTC. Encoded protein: CASTPSGSSHEQYF.

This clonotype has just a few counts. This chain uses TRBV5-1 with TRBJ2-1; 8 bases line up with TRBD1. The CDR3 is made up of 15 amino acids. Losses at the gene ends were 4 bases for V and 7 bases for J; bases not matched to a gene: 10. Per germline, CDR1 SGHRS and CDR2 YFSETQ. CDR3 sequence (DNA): TGCGCCAGCAGCCAGGACAGGGTGGAGGGAAATGAGCAGTTCTTC. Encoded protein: CASSQDRVEGNEQFF.

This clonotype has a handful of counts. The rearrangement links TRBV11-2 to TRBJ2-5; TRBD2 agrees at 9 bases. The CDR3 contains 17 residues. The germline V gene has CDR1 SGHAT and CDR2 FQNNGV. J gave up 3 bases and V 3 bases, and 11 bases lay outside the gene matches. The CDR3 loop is CASSFPQGGLAKETQYF. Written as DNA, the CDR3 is TGTGCCAGCAGCTTTCCCCAAGGGGGACTAGCAAAAGAGACCCAGTACTTC.

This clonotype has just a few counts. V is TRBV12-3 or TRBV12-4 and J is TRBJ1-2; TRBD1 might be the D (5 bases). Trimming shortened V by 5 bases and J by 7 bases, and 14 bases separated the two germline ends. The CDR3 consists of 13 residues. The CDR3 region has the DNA TGTGCCAGCAGTCCCGGGGCAGGCAGTGGCTACACCTTC. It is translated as CASSPGAGSGYTF.

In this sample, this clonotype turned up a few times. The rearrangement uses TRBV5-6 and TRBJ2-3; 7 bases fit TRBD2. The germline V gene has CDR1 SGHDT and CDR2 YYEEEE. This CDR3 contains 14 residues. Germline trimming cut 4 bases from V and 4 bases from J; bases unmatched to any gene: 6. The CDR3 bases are TGTGCCAGCAGCGCCGCGGGAGTTCCAGATACGCAGTATTTT. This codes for CASSAAGVPDTQYF.

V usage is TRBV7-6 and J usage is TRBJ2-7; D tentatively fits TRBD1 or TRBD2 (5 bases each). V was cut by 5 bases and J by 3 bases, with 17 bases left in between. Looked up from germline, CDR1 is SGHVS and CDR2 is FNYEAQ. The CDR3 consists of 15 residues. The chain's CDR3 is CASSGPRDGDYEQYF. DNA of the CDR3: TGTGCCAGCAGCGGCCCCCGGGACGGAGACTACGAGCAGTACTTC.

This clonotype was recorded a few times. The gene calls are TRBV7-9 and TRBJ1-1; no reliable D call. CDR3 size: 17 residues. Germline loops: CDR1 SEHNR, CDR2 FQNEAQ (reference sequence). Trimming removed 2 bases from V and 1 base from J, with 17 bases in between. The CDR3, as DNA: TGTGCCAGCAGCTTATACGGTAGGGAACCTACGAACACTGAAGCTTTCTTT. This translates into CASSLYGREPTNTEAFF. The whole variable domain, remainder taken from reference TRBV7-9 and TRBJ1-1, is DTGVSQNPRHKITKRGQNVTFRCDPISEHNRLYWYRQTLGQGPEFLTYFQNEAQLEKSRLLSDRFSAERPKGSFSTLEIQRTEQGDSAMYLCASSLYGREPTNTEAFFGQGTRLTVV.

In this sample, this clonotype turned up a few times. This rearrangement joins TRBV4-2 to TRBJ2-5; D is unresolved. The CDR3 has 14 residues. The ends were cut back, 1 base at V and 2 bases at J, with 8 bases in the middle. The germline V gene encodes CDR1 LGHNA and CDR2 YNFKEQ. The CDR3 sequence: CASSQVGMQETQYF. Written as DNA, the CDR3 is TGTGCCAGCAGCCAAGTGGGGATGCAAGAGACCCAGTACTTC.

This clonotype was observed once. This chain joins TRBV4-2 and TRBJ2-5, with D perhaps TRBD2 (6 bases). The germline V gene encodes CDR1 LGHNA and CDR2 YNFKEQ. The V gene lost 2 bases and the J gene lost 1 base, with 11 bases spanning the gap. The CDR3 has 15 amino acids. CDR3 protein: CASSQWGAGQETQYF. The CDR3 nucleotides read TGTGCCAGCAGCCAATGGGGAGCGGGCCAAGAGACCCAGTACTTC.

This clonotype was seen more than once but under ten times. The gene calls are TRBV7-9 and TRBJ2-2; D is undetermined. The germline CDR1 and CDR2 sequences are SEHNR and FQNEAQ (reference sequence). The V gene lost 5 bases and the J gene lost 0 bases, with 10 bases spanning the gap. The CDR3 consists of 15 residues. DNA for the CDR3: TGTGCCAGCAGCGCGAAAGGACCGAACACCGGGGAGCTGTTTTTT. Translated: CASSAKGPNTGELFF.

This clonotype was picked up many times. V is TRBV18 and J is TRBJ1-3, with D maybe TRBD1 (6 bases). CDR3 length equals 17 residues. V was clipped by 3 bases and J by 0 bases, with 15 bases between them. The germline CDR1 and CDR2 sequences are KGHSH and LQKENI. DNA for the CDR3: TGTGCCAGCTCACCGACAGGAGGACCAAACTCTGGAAACACCATATATTTT. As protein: CASSPTGGPNSGNTIYF.

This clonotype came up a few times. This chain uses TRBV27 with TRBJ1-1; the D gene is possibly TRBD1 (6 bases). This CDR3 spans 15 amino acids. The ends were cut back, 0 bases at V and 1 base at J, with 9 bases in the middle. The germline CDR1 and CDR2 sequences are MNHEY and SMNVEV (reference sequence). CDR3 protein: CASSLSTGKNTEAFF. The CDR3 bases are TGTGCCAGCAGTTTATCGACAGGAAAGAACACTGAAGCTTTCTTT.

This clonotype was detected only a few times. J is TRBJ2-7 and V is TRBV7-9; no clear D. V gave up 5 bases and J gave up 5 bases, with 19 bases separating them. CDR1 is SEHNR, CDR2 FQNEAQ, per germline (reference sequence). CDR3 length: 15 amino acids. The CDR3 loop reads CASSRLEKGGHEQYF. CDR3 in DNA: TGTGCCAGCAGCCGACTGGAGAAGGGCGGCCACGAGCAGTACTTC. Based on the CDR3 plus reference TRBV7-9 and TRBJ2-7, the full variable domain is DTGVSQNPRHKITKRGQNVTFRCDPISEHNRLYWYRQTLGQGPEFLTYFQNEAQLEKSRLLSDRFSAERPKGSFSTLEIQRTEQGDSAMYLCASSRLEKGGHEQYFGPGTRLTVT.